This TCR beta chain stems from a study of early T cells in non-severe SARS-CoV-2 infection. Germline CDR1 is ENHRY and CDR2 is SYGVKD. With 6 bases removed from V and 0 bases from J, the gap between germline ends came to 19 bases. This CDR3 spans 17 amino acids. Using its own MiXCR run on the 5' RACE reads, TCRdb lists one record per CDR3 protein. The table shows 25,000 to 35,000 distinct CDR3 sequences, with approximately 6.4% occurring only once. Source: whole blood, taken at baseline. This chain uses TRBV10-3 with TRBJ2-3; no clear D gene. The origin of this receptor is an adult who was a healthcare worker with PCR-confirmed SARS-CoV-2 infection or an uninfected control (not recorded which). CDR3 DNA sequence: TGTGCCATCAGCTCGACCGGGTCCAACCCGAGCACAGATACGCAGTATTTT. Amino acids: CAISSTGSNPSTDTQYF.